This T cell receptor (beta chain) is drawn from a study of PD-1 blockade in classical Hodgkin lymphoma. Study-wide results and caveats: By C4D1, CD4+ diversity increased significantly, especially in complete responders.

The time point: cycle 4 day 1 (C4D1), after 6 weeks of nivolumab. Every patient experienced relapse after autologous stem cell transplantation, and brentuximab vedotin exposure varied. Produced via immunoSEQ multiplex PCR; TCRdb's table is partial and in-frame only. The profile shows 25,000 to 35,000 clones, under 75% of them singletons. Trimming removed 2 bases at V and 6 bases at J, with 10 bases between. Looked up from germline, CDR1 is SGHDN and CDR2 is FVKESK. This CDR3 spans 13 amino acids. About this clone itself: Its antigen is as yet unknown.

This chain uses TRBV14 with TRBJ1-1; D perhaps matches TRBD1 (6 bases). The material was peripheral blood mononuclear cells (PBMCs), obtained before the fourth cycle of nivolumab. The source is a human donor with classical Hodgkin lymphoma. CDR3 amino acids: CASSQFGGAEAFF. CDR3 DNA sequence: TGTGCCAGCAGCCAATTTGGGGGCGCTGAAGCTTTCTTT.